This TCR beta chain is from a study of cytomegalovirus exposure and HLA in healthy donors. Study outcomes and limitations: In a later analysis, HLA-associated TCR beta chains were more clonally expanded than equally common others.

Samples came from healthy bone marrow donors. Amplification used 60 Vbeta primers and 13 Jbeta primers. Here immunoSEQ multiplex PCR was the method, and the copy in TCRdb shows in-frame clones only, minus some. Of fewer than 200,000 clones in the sample, roughly four fifths are singletons; the top ten hold about 1.3%. Worth noting for this clone: Its antigen is unidentified.

The CDR3 spans 16 residues. This chain joins TRBV21-1 and TRBJ2-1; the DNA was not compared with TRBD1, the D call given in the table. TRBV21-1 is annotated as a pseudogene. The sequence was obtained from a man aged 18 to 35 in good health and CMV-seronegative. Sequenced material: PBMCs. Here the CDR3 reads CASSKGVVPSYNEQFF. CDR3 nucleotides: TGTGCCAGCAGCAAGGGCGTTGTGCCCTCCTACAATGAGCAGTTCTTC.